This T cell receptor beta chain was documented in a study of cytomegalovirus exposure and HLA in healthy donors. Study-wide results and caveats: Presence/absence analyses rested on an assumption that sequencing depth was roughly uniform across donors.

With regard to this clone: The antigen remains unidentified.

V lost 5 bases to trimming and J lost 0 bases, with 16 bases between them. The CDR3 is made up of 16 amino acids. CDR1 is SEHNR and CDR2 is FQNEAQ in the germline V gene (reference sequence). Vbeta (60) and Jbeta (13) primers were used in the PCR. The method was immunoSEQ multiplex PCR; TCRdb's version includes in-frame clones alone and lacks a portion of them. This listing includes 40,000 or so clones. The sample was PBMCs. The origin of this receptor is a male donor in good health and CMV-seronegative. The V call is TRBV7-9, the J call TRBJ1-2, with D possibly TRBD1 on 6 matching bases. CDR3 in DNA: TGTGCCAGCAGCGGCAACCGACAGGCTTCTAACTATGGCTACACCTTC. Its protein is CASSGNRQASNYGYTF.